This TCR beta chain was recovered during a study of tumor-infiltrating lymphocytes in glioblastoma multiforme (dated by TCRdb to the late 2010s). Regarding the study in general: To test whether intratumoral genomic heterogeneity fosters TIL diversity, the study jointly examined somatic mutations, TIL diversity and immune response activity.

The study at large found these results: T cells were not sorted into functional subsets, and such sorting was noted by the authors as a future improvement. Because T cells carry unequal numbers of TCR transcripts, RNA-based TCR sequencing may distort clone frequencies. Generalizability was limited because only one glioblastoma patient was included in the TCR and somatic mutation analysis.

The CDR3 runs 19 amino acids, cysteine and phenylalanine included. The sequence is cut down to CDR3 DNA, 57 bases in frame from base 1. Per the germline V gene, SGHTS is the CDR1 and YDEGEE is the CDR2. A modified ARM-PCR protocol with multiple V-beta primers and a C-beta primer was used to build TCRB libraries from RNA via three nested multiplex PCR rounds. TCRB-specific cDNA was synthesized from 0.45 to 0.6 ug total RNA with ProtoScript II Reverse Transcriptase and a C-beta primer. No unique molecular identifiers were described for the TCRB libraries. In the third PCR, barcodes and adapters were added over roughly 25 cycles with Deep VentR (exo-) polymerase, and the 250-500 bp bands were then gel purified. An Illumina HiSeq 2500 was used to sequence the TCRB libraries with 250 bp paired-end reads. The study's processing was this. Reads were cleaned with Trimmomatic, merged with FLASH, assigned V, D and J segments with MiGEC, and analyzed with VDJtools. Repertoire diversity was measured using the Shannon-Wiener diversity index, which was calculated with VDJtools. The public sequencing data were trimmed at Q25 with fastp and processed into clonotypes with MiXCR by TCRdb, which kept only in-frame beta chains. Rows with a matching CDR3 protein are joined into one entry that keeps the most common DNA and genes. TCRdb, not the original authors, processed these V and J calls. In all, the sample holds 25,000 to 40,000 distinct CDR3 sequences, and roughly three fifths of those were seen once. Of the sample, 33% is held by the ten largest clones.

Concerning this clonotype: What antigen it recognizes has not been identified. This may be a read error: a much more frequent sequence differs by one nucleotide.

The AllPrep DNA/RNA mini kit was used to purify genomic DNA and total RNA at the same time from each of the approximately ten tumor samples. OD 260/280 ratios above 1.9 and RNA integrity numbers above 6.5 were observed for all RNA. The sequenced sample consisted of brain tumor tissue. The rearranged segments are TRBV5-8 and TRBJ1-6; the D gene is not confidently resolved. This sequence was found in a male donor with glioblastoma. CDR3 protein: CVSSLGVGRLSSYNSPLHF. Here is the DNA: TGTGTCAGCAGCTTGGGCGTCGGTAGGCTGAGCTCCTATAATTCACCCCTCCACTTT.